This T cell receptor beta chain was recovered during a study of cytomegalovirus exposure and HLA in healthy donors. Study-wide results and limits: Cytomegalovirus status was reportedly diagnosed by the classifier with high sensitivity and specificity. In vitro testing confirmed three CMV-associated chains as specific for CMV antigens. CMV serostatus alone was available as immune exposure information. Later work found most CMV-associated TCR beta chains apparently HLA-restricted.

The PCR used 60 Vbeta and 13 Jbeta primers. Profiling relied on immunoSEQ multiplex PCR, and the TCRdb table lists in-frame clones only, not all of them. The sample gives over 75,000 clones, less than 9.5% of which show up once; roughly 4.7% is in the top ten. The V segment lost 5 bases and the J segment 6 bases; nucleotides outside the gene matches: 7. The germline V gene encodes CDR1 SNHLY and CDR2 FYNNEI. The CDR3 extends over 15 amino acids. Regarding this clone: Its antigen is not identified.

The sequence was collected from a man aged 45-65 years in good health and CMV-seropositive. Input material: PBMCs. This chain connects TRBV2 to TRBJ2-1; 10 nucleotides match TRBD2. The CDR3 protein is CASSPIAGGLNEQFF. CDR3 nucleotide sequence: TGTGCCAGCAGTCCCATAGCGGGAGGTCTCAATGAGCAGTTCTTC.